Below, 20 T cell receptor beta chains from the same sample are listed, as sequenced in a study of shared clonotypes between healthy human individuals. Sequencing was performed with immunoSEQ multiplex PCR; in TCRdb, only in-frame clones are kept and a portion is missing. The sample shows over 2 million clones, less than 95% of them seen only once. What was sequenced was naive CD4+ T cells from PBMCs. Subset in this sample: CD45RA+ positively selected. These receptor sequences come from a man younger than 35 in good health. Some clones in this sample may be carry-over from other donors' samples.

Only one count was recorded for this clone. The V gene is TRBV7-9, the J gene TRBJ2-7, with no clear D. V lost 5 bases and J 3 bases, leaving 11 bases between the germline ends. The CDR3 has 13 amino acids. Germline CDR1 is SEHNR and CDR2 is FQNEAQ (reference sequence). The CDR3 region is CASSQLQDYEQYF. The CDR3 DNA is TGTGCCAGCAGCCAACTCCAGGACTACGAGCAGTACTTC.

This clone appeared once. This specimen includes other DNA sequences encoding the same CDR3. The chain joins TRBV11-2 to TRBJ2-7; D possibly corresponds to TRBD1 (6 bases). Trimming cost V 3 bases and J 3 bases, with 9 bases left between them. The CDR3 is 13 residues long. CDR1 SGHAT and CDR2 FQNNGV come from the germline V gene. CDR3 loop: CASSLGAGYEQYF. The DNA for the CDR3 is TGTGCCAGCAGCTTGGGGGCGGGCTACGAGCAGTACTTC.

The chain combines TRBV18 with TRBJ2-1; D tentatively fits TRBD1 or TRBD2 (5 bases each). The CDR3 covers 15 residues. Looked up from germline, CDR1 is KGHSH and CDR2 is LQKENI. Trimming took off 0 bases at V and 0 bases at J, with 6 bases between the two ends. CDR3 DNA: TGTGCCAGCTCACCACCTGGGACCTCCTACAATGAGCAGTTCTTC. Translated: CASSPPGTSYNEQFF. Filled out from reference TRBV18 and TRBJ2-1, the complete variable domain reads NAGVMQNPRHLVRRRGQEARLRCSPMKGHSHVYWYRQLPEEGLKFMVYLQKENIIDESGMPKERFSAEFPKEGPSILRIQQVVRGDSAAYFCASSPPGTSYNEQFFGPGTRLTVL.

The chain employs TRBV11-2 and TRBJ2-1, with D unresolved. Germline V gives CDR1 SGHAT, CDR2 FQNNGV. This CDR3 is 11 amino acids long. V lost 4 bases and J lost 8, with 6 bases in between. This CDR3 is CASSYVHEQFF. The CDR3 DNA reads TGTGCCAGCAGCTACGTCCATGAGCAGTTCTTC.

The chain is built from TRBV5-1 and TRBJ2-3; D gene ambiguous. Germline CDR1 reads SGHRS; CDR2 reads YFSETQ. V shed 3 bases and J shed 5 bases, with 10 bases lying between them. The CDR3 runs 13 residues. The DNA for the CDR3 is TGCGCCAGCAGCTATCAGCCCCAAGATACGCAGTATTTT. The encoded protein is CASSYQPQDTQYF.

The chain carries TRBV6-5 and TRBJ2-7; a weak D match, TRBD1 (6 bases). The CDR3 covers 15 residues. CDR1 MNHEY and CDR2 SVGAGI come from the germline V gene. V lost 5 bases and J lost 3, with 17 bases in between. The CDR3 DNA follows: TGTGCCAGCAGTCACAGGGACCGTTTCCACTACGAGCAGTACTTC. Translating gives CASSHRDRFHYEQYF.

This rearrangement joins TRBV28 to TRBJ2-5; possibly TRBD2 for D (6 bases). This CDR3 has 15 amino acids. Germline V gene sequence: CDR1 MDHEN, CDR2 SYDVKM. V lost 10 bases, J lost 2 bases, and 20 bases lay in between. CDR3 region: CATSIRRVRQETQYF. In nucleotides, the CDR3 is TGTGCCACCTCAATAAGGAGGGTGAGGCAAGAGACCCAGTACTTC. Full variable domain (rest looked up from reference TRBV28 and TRBJ2-5): DVKVTQSSRYLVKRTGEKVFLECVQDMDHENMFWYRQDPGLGLRLIYFSYDVKMKEKGDIPEGYSVSREKKERFSLILESASTNQTSMYLCATSIRRVRQETQYFGPGTRLLVL.

This chain connects TRBV2 to TRBJ2-7; D ambiguous. The germline gives CDR1 SNHLY, CDR2 FYNNEI. This CDR3 contains 13 residues. Trimming cost V 2 bases and J 3 bases, with 8 bases left between them. This CDR3 is CASSEQPFYEQYF. CDR3 nucleotides: TGTGCCAGCAGTGAACAACCTTTCTACGAGCAGTACTTC.

This clone is a singleton in its sample. J is TRBJ1-4 and V is TRBV15; D not resolved. The CDR3 totals 14 residues. CDR1 LNHNV and CDR2 YYDKDF come from the germline V gene (reference sequence). Trimming cost V 5 bases and J 8 bases, with 15 bases left between them. This CDR3 reads CATSSEGKWEKLFF. The CDR3 bases are TGTGCCACCAGCTCAGAAGGGAAGTGGGAAAAACTGTTTTTT.

V and J are TRBV30 and TRBJ1-5; D gene ambiguous. CDR3 length equals 12 residues. Trimming left V 2 bases short and J 5 bases short, with 7 bases between. Germline V CDR1 and CDR2: GTSNPN, SVGIG (reference sequence). The CDR3 here is CAWSMGYQPQHF. CDR3 bases: TGTGCCTGGAGTATGGGTTATCAGCCCCAGCATTTT.

This rearrangement joins TRBV30 to TRBJ2-2, with 7 bases matching TRBD1. Germline loops: CDR1 GTSNPN, CDR2 SVGIG (reference sequence). With V trimmed by 3 bases and J by 5 bases, 3 bases remained unmatched. This CDR3 is 13 amino acids long. The CDR3 DNA reads as TGTGCCTGGAGAAAGACAGGGACCGGGGAGCTGTTTTTT. Its translation: CAWRKTGTGELFF.

With respect to this clone: Other DNA sequences in the same sample also yield this CDR3. The J gene is TRBJ2-6, the V gene TRBV7-9, with TRBD1 matching over 9 bases. The CDR3 totals 17 residues. Germline values: CDR1 SEHNR, CDR2 FQNEAQ (reference sequence). Unmatched junction bases numbered 6, after V lost 6 bases and J lost 0 bases. CDR3 protein: CASSPGTGFSGANVLTF. For the CDR3, the DNA is TGTGCCAGCAGTCCCGGGACAGGGTTCTCTGGGGCCAACGTCCTGACTTTC.

The chain uses TRBV6-1 and TRBJ1-5; 9 nucleotides match TRBD1. The CDR3 loop spans 14 amino acids. The V and J ends lost 4 bases and 7 bases, in that order; junction bases with no gene match: 5. The germline V gene encodes CDR1 MNHNS and CDR2 SASEGT. The CDR3 DNA reads TGTGCCAGCAGTGCAGGGACAGGGAGCCAGCCCCAGCATTTT. This codes for CASSAGTGSQPQHF.

The V gene is TRBV28, the J gene TRBJ1-1; 9 bases map to TRBD1. The CDR3 covers 15 residues. J gave up 2 bases and V 7 bases, and 8 bases lay outside the gene matches. From germline, CDR1 is MDHEN and CDR2 SYDVKM. DNA of the CDR3: TGTGCCAGCACCGTCCCGGGACAGGGAAACACTGAAGCTTTCTTT. It encodes CASTVPGQGNTEAFF.

The chain joins TRBV30 to TRBJ2-1; the match to TRBD2 covers 10 bases. With 5 bases clipped from V and 10 bases from J, the junction kept 8 bases outside the gene matches. The CDR3 covers 13 residues. From germline, CDR1 is GTSNPN and CDR2 SVGIG (reference sequence). In nucleotides, the CDR3 is TGTGCCTGGGCGCTAGCGGGGGCAGGGGAGCAGTTCTTC. Protein: CAWALAGAGEQFF.

V and J are TRBV4-1 and TRBJ2-3, with D possibly being TRBD1 (6 bases). Germline V gene sequence: CDR1 MGHRA, CDR2 YSYEKL. Deletions cut 5 bases from V and 0 bases from J, with 9 bases between. This CDR3 is 14 amino acids long. The CDR3 spells CASSYGQSTDTQYF. The CDR3, as DNA: TGCGCCAGCAGCTACGGACAGAGCACAGATACGCAGTATTTT.

V gene TRBV6-6 combines with J gene TRBJ2-1; the match to TRBD2 covers 9 bases. J was trimmed by 1 base and V by 4 bases; bases with no gene match: 5. This CDR3 is built from 16 residues. Germline CDR1 reads MNHNY; CDR2 reads SVGAGI (reference sequence). CDR3 in DNA: TGTGCCAGCAGTTCCCGACTAGCGGATTCCTACAATGAGCAGTTCTTC. It specifies CASSSRLADSYNEQFF.

The rearrangement links TRBV28 to TRBJ1-5; 7 bases map to TRBD1. Germline CDR1 and CDR2: MDHEN and SYDVKM. The CDR3 totals 16 residues. Trimming at V came to 6 bases and at J to 6 bases, leaving 14 bases not matched to a gene. The CDR3, as DNA: TGTGCCAGCAGGGCAGGCCGACAGGGAAATCGTCAGCCCCAGCATTTT. Its translation: CASRAGRQGNRQPQHF.

The chain has TRBV2 and TRBJ2-1; D is tentatively TRBD1 or TRBD2 (5 bases each). Germline CDR1 reads SNHLY; CDR2 reads FYNNEI. Trimming took off 6 bases at V and 7 bases at J, with 19 bases between the two ends. This CDR3 has 15 amino acids. This CDR3 reads CASSVRDPVGNEQFF. CDR3 coding DNA: TGTGCCAGCAGCGTCCGGGACCCCGTGGGGAATGAGCAGTTCTTC.

The gene calls are TRBV7-3 and TRBJ2-7, with D uncertain. CDR3 length: 13 amino acids. Per the germline V gene, CDR1 is SGHTA and CDR2 is FQGTGA. Trimming left V 0 bases short and J 6 bases short, with 9 bases between. CDR3 in DNA: TGTGCCAGCAGCTTAACTAGCTCGGGCGAGCAGTACTTC. Translating it yields CASSLTSSGEQYF.